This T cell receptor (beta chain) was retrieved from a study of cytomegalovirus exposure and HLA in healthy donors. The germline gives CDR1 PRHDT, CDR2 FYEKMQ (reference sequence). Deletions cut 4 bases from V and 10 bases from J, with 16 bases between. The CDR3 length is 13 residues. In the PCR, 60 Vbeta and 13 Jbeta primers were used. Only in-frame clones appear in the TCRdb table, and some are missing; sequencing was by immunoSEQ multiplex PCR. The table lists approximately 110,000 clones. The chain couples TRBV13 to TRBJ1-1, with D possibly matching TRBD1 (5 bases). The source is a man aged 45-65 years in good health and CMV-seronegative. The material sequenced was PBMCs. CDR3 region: CASSYPSGNIAFF. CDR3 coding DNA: TGTGCCAGCAGCTACCCATCAGGGAATATAGCTTTCTTT.